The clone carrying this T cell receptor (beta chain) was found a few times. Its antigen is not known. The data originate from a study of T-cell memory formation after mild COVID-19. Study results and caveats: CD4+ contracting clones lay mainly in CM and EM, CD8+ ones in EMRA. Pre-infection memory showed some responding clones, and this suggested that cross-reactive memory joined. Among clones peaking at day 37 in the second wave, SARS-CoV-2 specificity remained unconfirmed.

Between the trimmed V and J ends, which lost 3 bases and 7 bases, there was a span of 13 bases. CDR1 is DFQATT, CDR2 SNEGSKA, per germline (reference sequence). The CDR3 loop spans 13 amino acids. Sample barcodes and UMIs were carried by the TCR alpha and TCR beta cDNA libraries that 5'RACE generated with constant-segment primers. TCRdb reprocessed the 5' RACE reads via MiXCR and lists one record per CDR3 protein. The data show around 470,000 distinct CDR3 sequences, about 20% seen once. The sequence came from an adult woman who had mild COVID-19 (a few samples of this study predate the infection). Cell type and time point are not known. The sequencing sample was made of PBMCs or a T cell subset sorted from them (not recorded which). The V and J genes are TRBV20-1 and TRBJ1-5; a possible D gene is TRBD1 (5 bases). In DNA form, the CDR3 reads TGCAGTGCTAGTGGGGGTAGGTGGCAGCCCCAGCATTTT. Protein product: CSASGGRWQPQHF.